The T cell receptor beta chain described here comes from a study of blood T cell repertoires in COVID-19 (TCRdb year 2020). At the level of the whole study: Collaborator samples came from the United States, Italy and Spain and covered acute and convalescent phases of COVID-19. The sample metadata nearly always contained a de-identified subject ID, COVID-19 status, age in years and sex. The repertoires were made available in a free public database intended to serve as a resource for research on the immune response to SARS-CoV-2. Samples came from the ongoing ImmuneRACE study (first 160 participants) plus 1,254 subjects from 6 global collaborators. The material from the prospective study consisted of cDNA or gDNA derived from T cells, B-cell-depleted T cells, or PBMCs. HLA class I and class II types, where available, came from metadata supplied by the sample provider rather than from assay-based typing. Deeply sampled blood TCRbeta repertoires from subjects exposed to, actively infected with, or recovered from COVID-19 were included in the dataset. The research as a whole found: The amount of clinical and demographic metadata varied by source and participant and was provided uncurated.

With regard to this clone: What this receptor recognizes is not known. No much larger clonotype is one base removed from it; base qualities were not supplied.

Participants in the prospective study were aged about 18 to 90 years, lived in about two dozen United States geographic areas, and enrolled through a virtual design. To assign participants to cohorts, the prospective study relied on clinical history that participants themselves reported in a screening survey and a study questionnaire. Recovered participants in ImmuneRACE Cohort 3 were defined by two consecutive negative NP/OP PCR tests, clearance by a healthcare professional, or resolution of symptoms. In the prospective study, mobile phlebotomists collected whole blood, serum and a nasopharyngeal or oropharyngeal swab from each participant. Over an approximately 2-month period, participants in the prospective study had the option of providing additional blood draws and questionnaires. Blood samples from the prospective study were shipped frozen or at room temperature prior to DNA extraction. For CDR1 and CDR2, the germline V gene lists MRHNA and SNTAGT. For this chain, trimming is 11 bases at the V end and 4 bases at the J end, and the number of junction bases without a gene match is 8. The CDR3 covers 14 residues, taking in both the cysteine and the phenylalanine. The sequence is cut down to CDR3 DNA, 42 bases in frame from base 1.

TCRbeta CDR3 regions were amplified from genomic DNA by means of the immunoSEQ Assay, a bias-controlled multiplex PCR. Per the authors' processing: Within the assay, amplification of reference gene primers was used to estimate how many nucleated cells each sample contained. To quantify the absolute abundance of each unique TCRbeta CDR3 rearrangement, sequence reads were collapsed and filtered. For each sample, productive Simpson clonality was calculated as the square root of Simpson's diversity index over productive rearrangements. In TCRdb, the immuneACCESS table is reduced to in-frame sequences with V and J assigned. These tables do not hold every clone; where another copy was compared, an unresolved V gene accounts for under half, and the others remain unexplained. V and J calls and clone size come straight from that table; D and trimming were deduced from the DNA. Across this sample there are roughly 170,000 clones, with approximately 80% seen only once. Approximately 15% of the sample belongs to the ten largest clones.

The chain couples TRBV6-4 to TRBJ2-1; a stretch of 10 junction bases matches TRBD2. This TCR came from a woman aged 45 to 65 who had recovered from COVID-19. What was sequenced was PBMCs or T cells enriched from blood (not recorded which). CDR3 loop: CAFLLAGFYNEQFF. The DNA is as follows: TGTGCCTTCCTACTAGCGGGGTTTTACAATGAGCAGTTCTTC.